The rows below give T cell receptor beta chains drawn from one sample of a study of T cell responses to AZD1222 COVID-19 vaccine. Produced via immunoSEQ multiplex PCR; TCRdb's table is partial and in-frame only. This repertoire shows approximately 200,000 clones, 90% to 95% found once; its top ten account for around 1.7%. This specimen was peripheral blood, taken 28 days after the second dose of the MenACWY control vaccine. The receptors derive from an adult who received the MenACWY meningococcal vaccine as a control. The CDR3 runs from the conserved cysteine through the conserved F or W. Fields, in order: J gene, D gene, V gene, clone size, CDR3 DNA, CDR3 protein. A D gene is named only where the DNA matches it firmly. Where a row states a size, it is once, few, many or the class of an expanded clone; other rows omit it.

j_call: TRBJ2-7; d_call: TRBD1; v_call: TRBV30; clone_size: -; cdr3_nt: TGTGCCTGGAGTTTGGGGGACAGTGCCTACGAGCAGTACTTC; cdr3_aa: CAWSLGDSAYEQYF
j_call: TRBJ2-1; d_call: -; v_call: TRBV7-9; clone_size: -; cdr3_nt: TGTGCCAGCAGCTTTCTCGGGAACAACAATGAGCAGTTCTTC; cdr3_aa: CASSFLGNNNEQFF
j_call: TRBJ2-7; d_call: TRBD2; v_call: TRBV7-9; clone_size: -; cdr3_nt: TGTGCCAGCAGCTTAGGGGCTAGCGGGAGGTTTGAGCAGTACTTC; cdr3_aa: CASSLGASGRFEQYF
j_call: TRBJ1-4; d_call: -; v_call: TRBV20-1; clone_size: -; cdr3_nt: TGCAGTGCTAGTCGTGGGGGAGGCGAAAAACTGTTTTTT; cdr3_aa: CSASRGGGEKLFF
j_call: TRBJ1-6; d_call: -; v_call: TRBV3-1/TRBV3-2; clone_size: -; cdr3_nt: TGTGCCAGCAGCCAAGAGGCGGCTCCGAGTTCACCCCTCCACTTT; cdr3_aa: CASSQEAAPSSPLHF
j_call: TRBJ2-7; d_call: TRBD1; v_call: TRBV5-1; clone_size: -; cdr3_nt: TGCGCCAGCAGCTTGGGGGACAGTACAGAGCAGTACTTC; cdr3_aa: CASSLGDSTEQYF
j_call: TRBJ1-5; d_call: -; v_call: TRBV21-1; clone_size: -; cdr3_nt: TGTGCCAGCAGCATGGACCTCCGGAGGGGTCAGCCCCAGCATTTT; cdr3_aa: CASSMDLRRGQPQHF
j_call: TRBJ1-1; d_call: -; v_call: TRBV7-2; clone_size: -; cdr3_nt: TGTGCCAGCAGCTTAAGGGTGGGGGAGAACACTGAAGCTTTCTTT; cdr3_aa: CASSLRVGENTEAFF
j_call: TRBJ1-2; d_call: -; v_call: TRBV28; clone_size: -; cdr3_nt: TGTGCCAGCAGATCACAGGGTCCCGATGGCTACACCTTC; cdr3_aa: CASRSQGPDGYTF
j_call: TRBJ2-7; d_call: TRBD1; v_call: TRBV29-1; clone_size: -; cdr3_nt: TGCAGCGCCTCAAATACAGGGGGCGAGCAGTACTTC; cdr3_aa: CSASNTGGEQYF
j_call: TRBJ1-1; d_call: -; v_call: TRBV5-3; clone_size: -; cdr3_nt: TGTGCCAGAAGCTTGGTGGCGGGGGCCAAAAGCAGGGCAATAGGGATGAACACTGAAGCTTTCTTT; cdr3_aa: CARSLVAGAKSRAIGMNTEAFF
j_call: TRBJ2-1; d_call: -; v_call: TRBV5-6; clone_size: -; cdr3_nt: TGTGCCAGCAGCTTGGGCGGCGCGGGTCAGTTCTTC; cdr3_aa: CASSLGGAGQFF
j_call: TRBJ2-7; d_call: -; v_call: TRBV7-7; clone_size: -; cdr3_nt: TGTGCCAGCAGCTTTGGTCAGACCTACGAGCAGTACTTC; cdr3_aa: CASSFGQTYEQYF
j_call: TRBJ2-3; d_call: TRBD2; v_call: TRBV6-4; clone_size: once; cdr3_nt: TGTGCCAGCAGTGAGCGGGAGACAGATACGCAGTATTTT; cdr3_aa: CASSERETDTQYF
j_call: TRBJ1-1; d_call: -; v_call: TRBV18; clone_size: -; cdr3_nt: TGTGCCAGCTCACCGGGGGCTGAAGCTTTCTTT; cdr3_aa: CASSPGAEAFF
j_call: TRBJ2-7; d_call: TRBD1; v_call: TRBV18; clone_size: -; cdr3_nt: TGTGCCAGCTCACCAGGACAGGGGGCCGACGAGCAGTACTTC; cdr3_aa: CASSPGQGADEQYF
j_call: TRBJ1-2; d_call: -; v_call: TRBV28; clone_size: -; cdr3_nt: TGTGCCAGCGGGTCCCCGCGTGACTACACCTTC; cdr3_aa: CASGSPRDYTF
j_call: TRBJ2-2; d_call: TRBD1; v_call: TRBV6-4; clone_size: few; cdr3_nt: TGTGCCAGCAGAGTCGAGGGGGCCGGCACCGGGGAGCTGTTTTTT; cdr3_aa: CASRVEGAGTGELFF
j_call: TRBJ2-3; d_call: TRBD2; v_call: TRBV6-2/TRBV6-3; clone_size: -; cdr3_nt: TGTGCCAGCAGTCCAAGGGGGACTAGCGGGGATAGCACAGATACGCAGTATTTT; cdr3_aa: CASSPRGTSGDSTDTQYF
j_call: TRBJ2-5; d_call: -; v_call: TRBV28; clone_size: -; cdr3_nt: TGTGCCAGCGCGCTGGTGGGTCAAGAGACCCAGTACTTC; cdr3_aa: CASALVGQETQYF
j_call: TRBJ1-6; d_call: -; v_call: TRBV27; clone_size: once; cdr3_nt: TGTGCCAGCAGTTTGGCGAAAGTCAAATCACCCCTCCACTTT; cdr3_aa: CASSLAKVKSPLHF
j_call: TRBJ2-3; d_call: -; v_call: TRBV2; clone_size: -; cdr3_nt: TGTGCCAGCAGTGAACCCGGGTATCCTCAGGGTACGCAGTATTTT; cdr3_aa: CASSEPGYPQGTQYF
j_call: TRBJ2-7; d_call: -; v_call: TRBV21-1; clone_size: -; cdr3_nt: TGTGCCAGCAGCAAAGGGGGGACAGGCCCTTCCTACGAGCAGTACTTC; cdr3_aa: CASSKGGTGPSYEQYF
j_call: TRBJ2-2; d_call: TRBD2; v_call: TRBV7-2; clone_size: -; cdr3_nt: TGTGCCAGCAGCTCCCGAAAACCGGGACTAGCGAGGCAAGGATTGTTTTTT; cdr3_aa: CASSSRKPGLARQGLFF
j_call: TRBJ2-7; d_call: TRBD2; v_call: TRBV4-1; clone_size: -; cdr3_nt: TGCGCCAGCAGCCCCCCCGGGGCGGGGGGGGAGCAGTACTTC; cdr3_aa: CASSPPGAGGEQYF
j_call: TRBJ1-5; d_call: -; v_call: TRBV5-5; clone_size: -; cdr3_nt: TGTGCCAGCAGCTTGGTTCCCGATGCTGTAGGTCAGCCCCAGCATTTT; cdr3_aa: CASSLVPDAVGQPQHF
j_call: TRBJ1-2; d_call: -; v_call: TRBV5-6; clone_size: -; cdr3_nt: TGTGCCAGCAGCTATGGGACGGCTAATGGCTACACCTTC; cdr3_aa: CASSYGTANGYTF
j_call: TRBJ2-1; d_call: -; v_call: TRBV3-1/TRBV3-2; clone_size: -; cdr3_nt: TGTGCCAGCAGCCAAACCGGACTGACGACAAACAATGAGCAGTTCTTC; cdr3_aa: CASSQTGLTTNNEQFF
j_call: TRBJ1-2; d_call: -; v_call: TRBV29-1; clone_size: few; cdr3_nt: TGCAGCGTGGGGGGAGGGGGTATTGGCGTGTCGGGCTACACCTTC; cdr3_aa: CSVGGGGIGVSGYTF
j_call: TRBJ1-2; d_call: TRBD1; v_call: TRBV7-3; clone_size: -; cdr3_nt: TGTGCCAGCAGCCACATGACAGGGGATGGCTACACCTTC; cdr3_aa: CASSHMTGDGYTF
j_call: TRBJ1-4; d_call: -; v_call: TRBV6-2/TRBV6-3; clone_size: -; cdr3_nt: TGTGCCAGCAGCCGCGACAGAGACAATGAAAAACTGTTTTTT; cdr3_aa: CASSRDRDNEKLFF
j_call: TRBJ1-1; d_call: -; v_call: TRBV7-2; clone_size: -; cdr3_nt: TGTGCCAGCAGCTTAAAGGGCACTTTCACTGAAGCTTTCTTT; cdr3_aa: CASSLKGTFTEAFF
j_call: TRBJ2-2; d_call: TRBD2; v_call: TRBV27; clone_size: -; cdr3_nt: TGTGCCACCAGAGCGGGAGTCGGGTCCGGGGAGCTGTTTTTT; cdr3_aa: CATRAGVGSGELFF
j_call: TRBJ2-3; d_call: TRBD1; v_call: TRBV7-3; clone_size: -; cdr3_nt: TGTGCCAGCAGCACGGACAGGGGAATCACAGATACGCAGTATTTT; cdr3_aa: CASSTDRGITDTQYF
j_call: TRBJ2-7; d_call: -; v_call: TRBV11-1; clone_size: -; cdr3_nt: TGTGCCAGCAGCTTGCTGTCACTCTACGAGCAGTACTTC; cdr3_aa: CASSLLSLYEQYF
j_call: TRBJ1-5; d_call: -; v_call: TRBV28; clone_size: -; cdr3_nt: TGTGCCAGCAGTTTATTTTTCATTCGGGGGCAGCGCCCGAATCAGCCCCAGCATTTT; cdr3_aa: CASSLFFIRGQRPNQPQHF
j_call: TRBJ2-3; d_call: -; v_call: TRBV30; clone_size: -; cdr3_nt: TGTGCCTGGAGTGGGCCCGGGACACGGGCTACGCAGTATTTT; cdr3_aa: CAWSGPGTRATQYF
j_call: TRBJ2-3; d_call: TRBD2; v_call: TRBV5-1; clone_size: -; cdr3_nt: TGCGCCAGCAGCTCCCGGCGGGGGAGCGGGGGCACAGATACGCAGTATTTT; cdr3_aa: CASSSRRGSGGTDTQYF
j_call: TRBJ2-1; d_call: TRBD2; v_call: TRBV7-8; clone_size: -; cdr3_nt: TGTGCCAGCAGCTTAGCTCTCTTAAGACTAGCGGGAGCCCATCATAATGAGCAGTTCTTC; cdr3_aa: CASSLALLRLAGAHHNEQFF
j_call: TRBJ2-1; d_call: -; v_call: TRBV4-2; clone_size: -; cdr3_nt: TGTGCCAGCAGCCAAGGTCCACTAGCTCTAAGCTCCTACAATGAGCAGTTCTTC; cdr3_aa: CASSQGPLALSSYNEQFF
j_call: TRBJ2-1; d_call: TRBD2; v_call: TRBV3-1/TRBV3-2; clone_size: -; cdr3_nt: TGTGCCAGCAGCCAAGGGCCGGGAGGGTACAATGAGCAGTTCTTC; cdr3_aa: CASSQGPGGYNEQFF
j_call: TRBJ2-2; d_call: -; v_call: TRBV9; clone_size: -; cdr3_nt: TGTGCCAGCAGCGTAGCGAATGCCGGGGAGCTGTTTTTT; cdr3_aa: CASSVANAGELFF
j_call: TRBJ1-1; d_call: TRBD1; v_call: TRBV11-2; clone_size: -; cdr3_nt: TGTGCCAGCAGCCCTCTGGGGGGGACAGGGAACACTGAAGCTTTCTTT; cdr3_aa: CASSPLGGTGNTEAFF
j_call: TRBJ1-2; d_call: -; v_call: TRBV4-1; clone_size: -; cdr3_nt: TGCGCCAGCAGCCAAGATCCCCAGGGGCTGATCCTGTCCTATGGCTACACCTTC; cdr3_aa: CASSQDPQGLILSYGYTF
j_call: TRBJ2-2; d_call: TRBD2; v_call: TRBV7-9; clone_size: -; cdr3_nt: TGTGCCAGCAGCTTATTGTCTAGCGGGATTTCGAACACCGGGGAGCTGTTTTTT; cdr3_aa: CASSLLSSGISNTGELFF
j_call: TRBJ2-1; d_call: TRBD2; v_call: TRBV6-5; clone_size: -; cdr3_nt: TGTGCCAGCAGTTACTTAACTAGCGGGAGGGGTGAGCAGTTCTTC; cdr3_aa: CASSYLTSGRGEQFF
j_call: TRBJ2-5; d_call: -; v_call: TRBV6-5; clone_size: -; cdr3_nt: TGTGCCAGCAGTTACTCCCAGCGGACGGGAGAGACCCAGTACTTC; cdr3_aa: CASSYSQRTGETQYF
j_call: TRBJ2-1; d_call: -; v_call: TRBV19; clone_size: -; cdr3_nt: TGTGCCAGTAGTATCAGAGGTTTGCTTTACAATGAGCAGTTCTTC; cdr3_aa: CASSIRGLLYNEQFF
j_call: TRBJ2-3; d_call: TRBD2; v_call: TRBV28; clone_size: -; cdr3_nt: TGTGCCAGCAGTTTATCGGGACTAGCGGGAGGGGATACGCAGTATTTT; cdr3_aa: CASSLSGLAGGDTQYF
j_call: TRBJ2-3; d_call: -; v_call: TRBV5-1; clone_size: once; cdr3_nt: TGCGCCAGCAGCTTGGCCCCTGTCAACACAGATACGCAGTATTTT; cdr3_aa: CASSLAPVNTDTQYF
j_call: TRBJ2-2; d_call: TRBD2; v_call: TRBV30; clone_size: -; cdr3_nt: TGTGCCTGGGCTAGCGGGGCCGGGGAGCTGTTTTTT; cdr3_aa: CAWASGAGELFF
j_call: TRBJ2-2; d_call: TRBD1; v_call: TRBV2; clone_size: -; cdr3_nt: TGTGCCAGCAGCCTTAGAATGGACAGGGGGCTGAACACCGGGGAGCTGTTTTTT; cdr3_aa: CASSLRMDRGLNTGELFF
j_call: TRBJ2-5; d_call: TRBD2; v_call: TRBV7-8; clone_size: -; cdr3_nt: TGTGCCAGCAGCTTAGACCAACTAGCGGGGGCCGAAGAGACCCAGTACTTC; cdr3_aa: CASSLDQLAGAEETQYF
j_call: TRBJ2-7; d_call: -; v_call: TRBV11-2; clone_size: -; cdr3_nt: TGTGCCAGCAGCTTCTCGGAGCACGAGCAGTACTTC; cdr3_aa: CASSFSEHEQYF
j_call: TRBJ2-7; d_call: -; v_call: TRBV7-9; clone_size: -; cdr3_nt: TGTGCCAGCAGCTTAGTTCAGGCGTCCCCCTACGAGCAGTACTTC; cdr3_aa: CASSLVQASPYEQYF
j_call: TRBJ2-6; d_call: -; v_call: TRBV28; clone_size: -; cdr3_nt: TGTGCCAGCAGCCCCCAGAGGGGTGGTGGGGCCAACGTCCTGACTTTC; cdr3_aa: CASSPQRGGGANVLTF
j_call: TRBJ1-4; d_call: -; v_call: TRBV28; clone_size: -; cdr3_nt: TGTGCCAGCAGTTTGGGGAATAATGAAAAACTGTTTTTT; cdr3_aa: CASSLGNNEKLFF
j_call: TRBJ2-3; d_call: -; v_call: TRBV28; clone_size: -; cdr3_nt: TGTGCCAGCAGTTTACTAGGCACGAAAGCGTCAGATACGCAGTATTTT; cdr3_aa: CASSLLGTKASDTQYF
j_call: TRBJ2-1; d_call: TRBD2; v_call: TRBV9; clone_size: -; cdr3_nt: TGTGCCAGCAGCGGGGGACTAGCGGGAGTCAATGAGCAGTTCTTC; cdr3_aa: CASSGGLAGVNEQFF
j_call: TRBJ1-1; d_call: -; v_call: TRBV9; clone_size: -; cdr3_nt: TGTGCCAGCAGCTTCGGGACAATGAACACTGAAGCTTTCTTT; cdr3_aa: CASSFGTMNTEAFF